The 4 T cell receptor beta chains below come from one sample, sequenced in a study of T cell changes during pregnancy in multiple sclerosis (dated by TCRdb to 2018 to 2020). The method was the immunoSEQ multiplex PCR assay. The clones in this table, taken by TCRdb from immuneACCESS, are in-frame only. Not every clone is retained; where verified, under half of the shortfall comes from an unresolved V gene, and the cause of the rest is unknown. The sample contains about 60,000 clones, around 92% of them found a single time. Clones ranked in the top ten supply 0.85% of the sample. Specimen: peripheral blood, collected in the first trimester of pregnancy. The origin of the receptors is a female donor with multiple sclerosis, enrolled in a pregnancy study.

The chain is built from TRBV19 and TRBJ1-4; 7 bases are a match to TRBD1. The trim removed 5 bases at V and 6 bases at J, leaving 9 bases unmatched. The CDR3 has 15 residues. Germline CDR1 LNHDA, CDR2 SQIVND (reference sequence). The CDR3 sequence is CASSPTGAWDEKLFF. The CDR3 nucleotides are TGTGCCAGTAGTCCCACAGGGGCTTGGGATGAAAAACTGTTTTTT. The full variable domain, with the rest looked up from reference TRBV19 and TRBJ1-4, is DGGITQSPKYLFRKEGQNVTLSCEQNLNHDAMYWYRQDPGQGLRLIYYSQIVNDFQKGDIAEGYSVSREKKESFPLTVTSAQKNPTAFYLCASSPTGAWDEKLFFGSGTQLSVL.

The chain couples TRBV6-4 to TRBJ2-1; D gene uncertain. CDR1 and CDR2 from the germline V gene are MRHNA and SNTAGT. V lost 5 bases and J 3 bases, leaving 8 bases between the germline ends. The CDR3 has 13 residues. The CDR3 region is CASSQELYNEQFF. CDR3 nucleotides: TGTGCCAGCAGTCAAGAACTCTACAATGAGCAGTTCTTC.

The chain joins TRBV6-5 to TRBJ1-6, with D uncertain. V gave up 7 bases and J gave up 9 bases, with 19 bases separating them. CDR1 is MNHEY, CDR2 SVGAGI, per germline. This CDR3 has 15 residues. The CDR3 DNA reads as TGTGCCAGCACCCCGTCCACCGGCAGGCTTTCACCCCTCCACTTT. Its translation: CASTPSTGRLSPLHF.

The chain joins TRBV2 to TRBJ1-5; 7 bases map to TRBD1. V was clipped by 3 bases and J by 0 bases; unmatched bases: 5. CDR3 length: 16 amino acids. Germline CDR1 and CDR2: SNHLY and FYNNEI. The CDR3 loop reads CASSERGQISNQPQHF. The CDR3 region has the DNA TGTGCCAGCAGTGAGAGGGGACAGATTAGCAATCAGCCCCAGCATTTT.